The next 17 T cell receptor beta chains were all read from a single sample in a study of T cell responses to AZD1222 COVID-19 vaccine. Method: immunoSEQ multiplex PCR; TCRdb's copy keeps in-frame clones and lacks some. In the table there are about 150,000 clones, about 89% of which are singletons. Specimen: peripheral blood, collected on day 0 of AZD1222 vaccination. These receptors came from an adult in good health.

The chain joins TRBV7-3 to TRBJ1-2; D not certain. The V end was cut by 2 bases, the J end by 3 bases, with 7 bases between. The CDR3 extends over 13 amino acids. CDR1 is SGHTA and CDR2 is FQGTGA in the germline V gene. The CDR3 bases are TGTGCCAGCAGCTTAGGCGGATACTATGGCTACACCTTC. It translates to CASSLGGYYGYTF.

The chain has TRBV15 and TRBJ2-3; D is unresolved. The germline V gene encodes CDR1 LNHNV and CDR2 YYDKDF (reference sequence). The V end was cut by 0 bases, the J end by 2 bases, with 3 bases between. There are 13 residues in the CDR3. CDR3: CATSRDHTDTQYF. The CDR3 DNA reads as TGTGCCACCAGCAGAGACCACACAGATACGCAGTATTTT.

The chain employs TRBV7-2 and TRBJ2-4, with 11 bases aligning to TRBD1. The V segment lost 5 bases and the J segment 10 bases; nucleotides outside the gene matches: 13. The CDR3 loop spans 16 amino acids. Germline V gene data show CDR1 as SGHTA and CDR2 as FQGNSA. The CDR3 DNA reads TGTGCCAGCAGCCCCAATTTGGGACAGGGGGGACGGATTCAGTACTTC. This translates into CASSPNLGQGGRIQYF.

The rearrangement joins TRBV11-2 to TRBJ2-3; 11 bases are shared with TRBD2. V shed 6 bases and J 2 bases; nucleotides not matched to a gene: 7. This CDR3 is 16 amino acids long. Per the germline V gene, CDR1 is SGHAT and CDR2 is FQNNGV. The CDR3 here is CASRPGTSGPTDTQYF. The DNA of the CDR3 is TGTGCCAGCAGACCAGGGACTAGCGGACCCACAGATACGCAGTATTTT.

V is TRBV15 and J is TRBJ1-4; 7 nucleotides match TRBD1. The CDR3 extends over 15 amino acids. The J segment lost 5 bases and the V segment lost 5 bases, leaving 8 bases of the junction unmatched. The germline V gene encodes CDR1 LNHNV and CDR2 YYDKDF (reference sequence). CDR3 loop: CATSAAGQINEKLFF. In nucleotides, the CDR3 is TGTGCCACCAGCGCCGCGGGACAGATAAATGAAAAACTGTTTTTT.

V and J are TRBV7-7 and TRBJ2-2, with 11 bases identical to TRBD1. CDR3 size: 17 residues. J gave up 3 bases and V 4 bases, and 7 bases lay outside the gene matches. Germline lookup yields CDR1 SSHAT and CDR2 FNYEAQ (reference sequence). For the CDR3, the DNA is TGTGCCAGCAGCTCCGGACAGGGGGCAATAGACACCGGGGAGCTGTTTTTT. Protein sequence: CASSSGQGAIDTGELFF.

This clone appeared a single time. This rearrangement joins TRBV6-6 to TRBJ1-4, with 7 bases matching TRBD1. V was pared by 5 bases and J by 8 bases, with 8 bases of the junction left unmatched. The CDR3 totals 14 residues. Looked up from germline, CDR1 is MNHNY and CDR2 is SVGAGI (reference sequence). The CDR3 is CASSPQGGPEKLFF. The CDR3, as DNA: TGTGCCAGCAGTCCTCAGGGGGGCCCCGAAAAACTGTTTTTT.

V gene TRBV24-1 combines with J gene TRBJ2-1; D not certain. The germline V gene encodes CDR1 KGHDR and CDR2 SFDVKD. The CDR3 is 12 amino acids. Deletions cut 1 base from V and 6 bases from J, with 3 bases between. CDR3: CATSDLINEQFF. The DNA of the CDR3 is TGTGCCACCAGTGATTTAATCAATGAGCAGTTCTTC.

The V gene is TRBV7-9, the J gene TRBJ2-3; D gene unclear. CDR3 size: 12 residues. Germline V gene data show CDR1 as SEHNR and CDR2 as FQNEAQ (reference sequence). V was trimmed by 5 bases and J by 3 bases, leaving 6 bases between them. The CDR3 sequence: CASSLRTDTQYF. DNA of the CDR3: TGTGCCAGCAGCCTCCGAACAGATACGCAGTATTTT.

CDR3 nucleotides: TGTGCCAGCAGCTCCCCGCGGAACTATGGCTACACCTTC. The encoded protein is CASSSPRNYGYTF. The chain joins TRBV11-2 to TRBJ1-2; D gene ambiguous. Looked up from germline, CDR1 is SGHAT and CDR2 is FQNNGV. The CDR3 length is 13 residues. Trimming cost V 4 bases and J 2 bases, with 8 bases left between them.

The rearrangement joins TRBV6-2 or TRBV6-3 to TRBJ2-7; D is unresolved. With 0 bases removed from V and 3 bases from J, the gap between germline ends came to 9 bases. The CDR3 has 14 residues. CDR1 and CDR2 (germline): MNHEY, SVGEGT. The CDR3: CASSYSSGIYEQYF. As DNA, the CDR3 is TGTGCCAGCAGTTACTCCTCCGGTATCTACGAGCAGTACTTC.

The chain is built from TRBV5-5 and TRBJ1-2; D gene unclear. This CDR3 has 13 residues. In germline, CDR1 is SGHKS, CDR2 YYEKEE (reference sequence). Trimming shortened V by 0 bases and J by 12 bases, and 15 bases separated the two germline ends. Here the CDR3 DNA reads TGTGCCAGCAGCTTGGCTATCGGAGCAGAGAACACCTTC. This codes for CASSLAIGAENTF.

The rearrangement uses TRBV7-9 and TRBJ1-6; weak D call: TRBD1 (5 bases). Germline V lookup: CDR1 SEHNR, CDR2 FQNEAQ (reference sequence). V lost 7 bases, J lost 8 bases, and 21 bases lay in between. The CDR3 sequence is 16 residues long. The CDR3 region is CASTSGETPRDSPLHF. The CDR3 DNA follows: TGTGCCAGCACCTCGGGGGAGACCCCACGGGATTCACCCCTCCACTTT. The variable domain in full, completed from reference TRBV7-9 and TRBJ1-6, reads DTGVSQNPRHKITKRGQNVTFRCDPISEHNRLYWYRQTLGQGPEFLTYFQNEAQLEKSRLLSDRFSAERPKGSFSTLEIQRTEQGDSAMYLCASTSGETPRDSPLHFGNGTRLTVT.

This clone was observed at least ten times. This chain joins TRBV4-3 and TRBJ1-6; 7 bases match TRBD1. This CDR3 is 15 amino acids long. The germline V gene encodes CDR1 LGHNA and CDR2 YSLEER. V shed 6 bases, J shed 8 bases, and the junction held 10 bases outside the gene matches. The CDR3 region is CASSHDRASDSPLHF. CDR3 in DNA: TGCGCCAGCAGTCACGACAGGGCGAGTGATTCACCCCTCCACTTT.

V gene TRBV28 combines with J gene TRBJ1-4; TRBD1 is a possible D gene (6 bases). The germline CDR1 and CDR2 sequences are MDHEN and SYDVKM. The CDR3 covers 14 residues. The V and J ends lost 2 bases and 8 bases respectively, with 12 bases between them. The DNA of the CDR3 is TGTGCCAGCAGTTTACCAGACCAGGGGGAAAAACTGTTTTTT. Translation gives CASSLPDQGEKLFF.

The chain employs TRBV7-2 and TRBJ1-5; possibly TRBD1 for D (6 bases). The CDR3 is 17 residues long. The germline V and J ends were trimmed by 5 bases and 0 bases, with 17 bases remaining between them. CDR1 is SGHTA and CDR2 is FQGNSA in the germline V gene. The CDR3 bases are TGTGCCAGCAGCGCATTTCCAGGACAGTATAGCAATCAGCCCCAGCATTTT. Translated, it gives CASSAFPGQYSNQPQHF.

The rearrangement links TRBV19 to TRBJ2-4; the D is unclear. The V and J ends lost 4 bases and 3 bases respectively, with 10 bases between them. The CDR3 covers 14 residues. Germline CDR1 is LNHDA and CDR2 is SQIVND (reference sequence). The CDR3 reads CASSKANIKNIQYF. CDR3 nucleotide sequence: TGTGCCAGTAGTAAAGCCAATATCAAAAACATTCAGTACTTC.